Presented here are 8 T cell receptor beta chains from one specimen sequenced in a study of response to subunit inactivated influenza vaccine. TCRdb itself ran the RT-PCR reads through MiXCR, one entry per CDR3 protein. Among roughly 570,000 distinct CDR3 sequences listed, roughly 13% were seen once. The material sequenced was PBMCs from blood, taken more than 35 days after vaccination. The receptors were sampled from a man in his forties or fifties who received an inactivated influenza vaccine.

DNA for the CDR3: TGCAGTGCTAAGGGGACTAGCGGTAACAATGAGCAGTTCTTC. Translating gives CSAKGTSGNNEQFF. This chain uses TRBV20-1 with TRBJ2-1, with TRBD2 identical over 11 bases. V lost 4 bases, J lost 5 bases, and 4 bases stayed unmatched. Germline CDR1 reads DFQATT; CDR2 reads SNEGSKA (reference sequence). The CDR3 spans 14 residues.

The sample holds many counts of this clonotype. The J gene is TRBJ2-7, the V gene TRBV10-3; 9 bases align to TRBD2. This CDR3 contains 14 residues. Germline CDR1 and CDR2: ENHRY and SYGVKD. Trimming at V came to 6 bases and at J to 4 bases, leaving 7 bases not matched to a gene. CDR3 residues: CAIREETSGYEQYF. CDR3 DNA sequence: TGTGCCATCAGGGAGGAGACTAGCGGTTACGAGCAGTACTTC.

The chain has TRBV7-2 and TRBJ2-7; 7 bases fit TRBD1. Germline V gene sequence: CDR1 SGHTA, CDR2 FQGNSA. V lost 5 bases, J lost 3 bases, and 7 bases stayed unmatched. The CDR3 has 14 amino acids. CDR3 sequence: CASSAYRGSYEQYF. Written as DNA, the CDR3 is TGTGCCAGCAGCGCATACAGGGGTAGCTACGAGCAGTACTTC. Full variable domain (missing parts from reference TRBV7-2 and TRBJ2-7): GAGVSQSPSNKVTEKGKDVELRCDPISGHTALYWYRQSLGQGLEFLIYFQGNSAPDKSGLPSDRFSAERTGGSVSTLTIQRTQQEDSAVYLCASSAYRGSYEQYFGPGTRLTVT.

This clonotype showed up many times. The chain employs TRBV6-2 or TRBV6-3 and TRBJ2-7; 8 bases map to TRBD1. The V segment lost 6 bases and the J segment 5 bases; nucleotides outside the gene matches: 12. The CDR3 covers 15 residues. CDR1 and CDR2 (germline): MNHEY, SVGEGT. The CDR3 DNA reads as TGTGCCAGCAGGGGCTTAGGACAGGGATCAGACGAGCAGTACTTC. Translation: CASRGLGQGSDEQYF.

Only a few counts were recorded for this clonotype. This chain connects TRBV7-9 to TRBJ2-4, with 10 bases that match TRBD1. The CDR3 length is 16 residues. Losses at the gene ends were 3 bases for V and 0 bases for J; bases not matched to a gene: 2. CDR1 and CDR2 (germline): SEHNR, FQNEAQ (reference sequence). The CDR3 reads CASSLGTGEAKNIQYF. The DNA of the CDR3 is TGTGCCAGCAGCTTGGGGACAGGGGAAGCCAAAAACATTCAGTACTTC. Based on the CDR3 plus reference TRBV7-9 and TRBJ2-4, the full variable domain is DTGVSQNPRHKITKRGQNVTFRCDPISEHNRLYWYRQTLGQGPEFLTYFQNEAQLEKSRLLSDRFSAERPKGSFSTLEIQRTEQGDSAMYLCASSLGTGEAKNIQYFGAGTRLSVL.

V usage is TRBV20-1 and J usage is TRBJ2-2; D perhaps matches TRBD1 (6 bases). Trimming took 0 bases from V and 0 from J, leaving 8 bases between them. The germline V gene has CDR1 DFQATT and CDR2 SNEGSKA (reference sequence). This CDR3 spans 15 amino acids. CDR3 coding DNA: TGCAGTGCTAGAGAAGGGGGAGCGAACACCGGGGAGCTGTTTTTT. This gives the protein CSAREGGANTGELFF.

The genes are TRBV4-2 and TRBJ2-1; maybe TRBD2 (6 bases). The CDR3 length is 15 residues. The germline V and J ends were trimmed by 3 bases and 1 base, with 10 bases remaining between them. CDR1 LGHNA and CDR2 YNFKEQ come from the germline V gene. DNA of the CDR3: TGTGCCAGCAGCCAGAGGAGGGTTTCCTACAATGAGCAGTTCTTC. This codes for CASSQRRVSYNEQFF.

This clonotype was observed a few times. The chain combines TRBV12-3 or TRBV12-4 with TRBJ2-2; 11 bases fit TRBD2. The CDR3 covers 15 residues. Losses at the gene ends were 6 bases for V and 1 base for J; bases not matched to a gene: 1. The CDR3 nucleotides are TGTGCCAGCAGAACTAGCGGGGGGAACACCGGGGAGCTGTTTTTT. It codes for CASRTSGGNTGELFF.